This T cell receptor beta chain was found in a study of shared clonotypes between healthy human individuals. Concerning this clone itself: The antigen is not known.

The CDR3 totals 18 residues. V was pared by 4 bases and J by 6 bases, with 11 bases of the junction left unmatched. Germline loops: CDR1 SGHNT, CDR2 YYREEE (reference sequence). Only in-frame clones appear in the TCRdb table, and some are missing; sequencing was by immunoSEQ multiplex PCR. The sample holds about 2.1 million clones, just under 95% seen once. Whole-study findings and limits: Larger richness was generally estimated for naive than memory subsets. Researchers sampled only blood; tissue repertoires likely differ.

Naive CD8 isolation took CD45RO-negative cells positively selected for CCR7 and excluded terminally differentiated effector memory CD45RA+ cells. The receptor was isolated from a man in his late teens or twenties in good health. Some clones in this sample may be carry-over from other donors' samples. The sample consisted of naive CD8+ T cells from PBMCs. The genes are TRBV5-4 and TRBJ2-2; 14 bases are shared with TRBD2. This chain's CDR3 is CASSPGTSGRSVAGELFF. The CDR3 DNA reads TGTGCCAGCAGCCCCGGGACTAGCGGGAGAAGTGTGGCCGGGGAGCTGTTTTTT. Supplemented by reference TRBV5-4 and TRBJ2-2, the full variable domain reads ETGVTQSPTHLIKTRGQQVTLRCSSQSGHNTVSWYQQALGQGPQFIFQYYREEENGRGNFPPRFSGLQFPNYSSELNVNALELDDSALYLCASSPGTSGRSVAGELFFGEGSRLTVL.